Listed below are T cell receptor beta chains from one sample, sequenced in a study of shared clonotypes between healthy human individuals. Only in-frame clones appear in the TCRdb table, and some are missing; sequencing was by immunoSEQ multiplex PCR. Seen here are approximately 1,000,000 clones, 70% to 80% observed once, and the top ten hold 0.52%. Sequencing was done on a sample of memory CD4+ T cells from PBMCs. Receptor source: a man younger than 30 in good health. Some clones in this sample may be carry-over from other donors' samples. The CDR3 runs from the conserved cysteine through the conserved F or W.

j_call,v_call,cdr3_aa
TRBJ2-1,TRBV7-2,CASTSLEMVEQFF
TRBJ1-1,TRBV29-1,CSVRGTFLNTEAFF
TRBJ2-2,TRBV5-4,CASRRTGLNTGELFF
TRBJ1-5,TRBV15,CATSRGGQGGNQPQHF
TRBJ2-7,TRBV10-3,CAISESASLGEQYF
TRBJ2-7,TRBV6-5,CASSYLGSYEQYF
TRBJ2-1,TRBV10-3,CAISESPARNEQFF
TRBJ1-4,TRBV7-6,CASSRGQEKLFF
TRBJ2-3,TRBV27,CASSLRLAGVWDTQYF
TRBJ2-5,TRBV9,CASSGGPSRIQETQYF
TRBJ2-2,TRBV12-5,CASGHGTFTGELFF
TRBJ2-3,TRBV7-9,CASSLGAVRRTDTQYF
TRBJ1-1,TRBV7-2,CASSLIGVNTEAFF
TRBJ2-3,TRBV9,CASSVAGMAVTDTQYF
TRBJ2-7,TRBV28,CASKTGTGTNEQYF
TRBJ2-7,TRBV7-2,CASSLYWKGGSYEQYF
TRBJ2-7,TRBV6-6,CASRTGSYEQYF
TRBJ2-7,TRBV9,CASSVSLLAYEQYF
TRBJ2-7,TRBV7-2,CASSTQGAKYEQYF
TRBJ1-6,TRBV5-4,CASMRTPNSPLHF
TRBJ2-5,TRBV18,CASSPPARQQETQYF
TRBJ2-1,TRBV5-1,CASSWTEVNEQFF
TRBJ1-3,TRBV30,CARGPNSGNTIYF
TRBJ1-2,TRBV30,CAWTTGTLLIYGYTF
TRBJ2-1,TRBV28,CAGGAAGVHNEQFF
TRBJ2-1,TRBV6-1,CASSLTAYNEQFF
TRBJ1-5,TRBV4-1,CASSQGRGRGPVEPQHF
TRBJ2-7,TRBV28,CASTAGGGGLYEQYF
TRBJ1-1,TRBV7-8,CASSLGPWAEAFF
TRBJ1-2,TRBV5-1,CASSADRANYGYTF
TRBJ2-7,TRBV7-2,CASSSQPYEQYF
TRBJ2-5,TRBV7-2,CASSLQGLSQETQYF
TRBJ2-3,TRBV11-3,CASSPSGRGDTQYF
TRBJ1-4,TRBV5-1,CASSGGTGNEKLFF
TRBJ1-2,TRBV5-1,CASSFADGSDGYGYTF
TRBJ1-4,TRBV5-1,CASSYGSVFATNEKLFF
TRBJ1-1,TRBV29-1,CSPFRGGGTEAFF
TRBJ2-7,TRBV2,CASSEGPEQYF
TRBJ1-1,TRBV7-9,CASSLMPDMNTEAFF
TRBJ1-2,TRBV5-6,CASSPDVLAYGYTF